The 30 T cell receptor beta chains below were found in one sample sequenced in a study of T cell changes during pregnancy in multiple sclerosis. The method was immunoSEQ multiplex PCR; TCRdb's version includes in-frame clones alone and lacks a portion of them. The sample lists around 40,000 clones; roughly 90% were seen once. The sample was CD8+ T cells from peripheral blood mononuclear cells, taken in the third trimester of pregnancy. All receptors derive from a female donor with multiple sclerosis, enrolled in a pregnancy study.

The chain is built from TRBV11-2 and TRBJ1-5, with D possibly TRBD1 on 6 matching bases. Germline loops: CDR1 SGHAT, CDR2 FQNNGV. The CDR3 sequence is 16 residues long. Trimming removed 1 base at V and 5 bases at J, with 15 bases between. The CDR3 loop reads CASSLGEGVVHQPQHF. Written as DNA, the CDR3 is TGTGCCAGCAGCTTAGGAGAGGGGGTGGTCCATCAGCCCCAGCATTTT.

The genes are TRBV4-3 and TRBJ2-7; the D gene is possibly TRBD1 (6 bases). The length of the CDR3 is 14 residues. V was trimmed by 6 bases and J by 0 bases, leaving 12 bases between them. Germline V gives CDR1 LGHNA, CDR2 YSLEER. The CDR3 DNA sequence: TGCGCCAGCAGTCCAGGGGAGAACTCCTACGAGCAGTACTTC. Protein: CASSPGENSYEQYF.

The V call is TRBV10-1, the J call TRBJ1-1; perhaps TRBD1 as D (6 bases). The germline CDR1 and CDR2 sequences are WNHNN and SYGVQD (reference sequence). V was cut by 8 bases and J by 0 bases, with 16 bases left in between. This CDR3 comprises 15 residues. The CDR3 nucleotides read TGCGCCAGCCCTAAGTATCAGGGGCTGAACACTGAAGCTTTCTTT. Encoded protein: CASPKYQGLNTEAFF.

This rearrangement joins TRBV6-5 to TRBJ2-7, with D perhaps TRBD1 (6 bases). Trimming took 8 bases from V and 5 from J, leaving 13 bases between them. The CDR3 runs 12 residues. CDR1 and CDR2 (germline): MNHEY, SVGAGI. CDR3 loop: CASSTGLNEQYF. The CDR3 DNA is TGTGCCAGCTCGACAGGCTTGAACGAGCAGTACTTC.

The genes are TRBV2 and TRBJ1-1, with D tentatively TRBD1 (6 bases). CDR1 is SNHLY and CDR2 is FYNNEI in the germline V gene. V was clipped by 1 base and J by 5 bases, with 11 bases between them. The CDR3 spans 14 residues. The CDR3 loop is CASSEVGTGTEAFF. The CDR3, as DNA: TGTGCCAGCAGTGAAGTCGGAACAGGGACTGAAGCTTTCTTT. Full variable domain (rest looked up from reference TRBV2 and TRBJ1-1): EPEVTQTPSHQVTQMGQEVILRCVPISNHLYFYWYRQILGQKVEFLVSFYNNEISEKSEIFDDQFSVERPDGSNFTLKIRSTKLEDSAMYFCASSEVGTGTEAFFGQGTRLTVV.

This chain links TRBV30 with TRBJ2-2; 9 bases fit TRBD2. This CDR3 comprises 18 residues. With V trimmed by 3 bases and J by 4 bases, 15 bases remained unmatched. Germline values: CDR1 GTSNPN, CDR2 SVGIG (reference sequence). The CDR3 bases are TGTGCCTGGAGCTCAACTCGCGGGAGGGCCTTAGGCACCGGGGAGCTGTTTTTT. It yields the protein CAWSSTRGRALGTGELFF.

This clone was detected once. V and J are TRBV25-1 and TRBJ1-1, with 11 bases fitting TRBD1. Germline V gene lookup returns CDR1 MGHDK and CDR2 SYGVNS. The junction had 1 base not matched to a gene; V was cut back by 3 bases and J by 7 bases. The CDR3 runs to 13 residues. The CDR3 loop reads CASSEGTGGEAFF. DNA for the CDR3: TGTGCCAGCAGTGAGGGGACAGGGGGTGAAGCTTTCTTT.

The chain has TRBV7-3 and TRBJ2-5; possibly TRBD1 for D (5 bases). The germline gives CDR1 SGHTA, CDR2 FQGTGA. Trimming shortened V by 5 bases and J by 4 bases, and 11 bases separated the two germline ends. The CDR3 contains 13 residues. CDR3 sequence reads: CASSPQGGETQYF. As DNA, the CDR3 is TGTGCCAGCAGCCCCCAGGGTGGAGAGACCCAGTACTTC.

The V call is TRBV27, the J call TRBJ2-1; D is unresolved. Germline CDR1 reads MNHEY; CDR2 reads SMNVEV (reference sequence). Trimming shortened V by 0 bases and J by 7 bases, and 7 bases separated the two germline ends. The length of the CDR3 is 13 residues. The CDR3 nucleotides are TGTGCCAGCAGTTTATCTAGCCAAAATGAGCAGTTCTTC. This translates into CASSLSSQNEQFF.

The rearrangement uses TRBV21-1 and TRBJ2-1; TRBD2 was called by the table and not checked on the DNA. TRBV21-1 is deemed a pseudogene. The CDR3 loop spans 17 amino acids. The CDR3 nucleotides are TGTGCCAGCAGCAAAGTTTACCGGAGGACCCTATACAATGAGCAGTTCTTC. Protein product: CASSKVYRRTLYNEQFF.

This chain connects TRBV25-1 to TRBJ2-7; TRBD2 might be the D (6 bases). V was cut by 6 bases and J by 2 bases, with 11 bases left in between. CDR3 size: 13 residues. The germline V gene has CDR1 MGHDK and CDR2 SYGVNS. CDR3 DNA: TGTGCCAGCAGCCGGAGGGCCGCCTACGAGCAGTACTTC. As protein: CASSRRAAYEQYF.

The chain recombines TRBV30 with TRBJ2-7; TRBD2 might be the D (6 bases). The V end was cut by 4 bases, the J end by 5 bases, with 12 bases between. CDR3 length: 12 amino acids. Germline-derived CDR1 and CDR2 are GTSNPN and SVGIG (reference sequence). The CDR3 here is CAWIGGADEQYF. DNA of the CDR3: TGTGCCTGGATTGGAGGGGCAGACGAGCAGTACTTC.

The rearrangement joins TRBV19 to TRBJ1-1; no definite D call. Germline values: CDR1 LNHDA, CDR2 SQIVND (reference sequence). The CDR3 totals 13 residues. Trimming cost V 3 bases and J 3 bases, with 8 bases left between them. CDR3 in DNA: TGTGCCAGTAGTATTCTCGGGTACACTGAAGCTTTCTTT. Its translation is CASSILGYTEAFF.

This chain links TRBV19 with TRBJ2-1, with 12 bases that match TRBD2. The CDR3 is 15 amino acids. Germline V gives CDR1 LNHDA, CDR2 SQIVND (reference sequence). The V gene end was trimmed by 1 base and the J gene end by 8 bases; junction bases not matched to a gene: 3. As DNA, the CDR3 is TGTGCCAGTAGTATAGGGACTAGCGGGAAGGATGAGCAGTTCTTC. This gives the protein CASSIGTSGKDEQFF.

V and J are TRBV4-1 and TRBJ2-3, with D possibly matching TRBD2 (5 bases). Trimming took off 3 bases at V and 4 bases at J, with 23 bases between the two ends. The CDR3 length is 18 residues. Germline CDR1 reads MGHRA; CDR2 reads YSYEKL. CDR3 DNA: TGCGCCAGCAGCCAGAGGGCGGAGGCTTCATTAAGCCCAGATACGCAGTATTTT. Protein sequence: CASSQRAEASLSPDTQYF.

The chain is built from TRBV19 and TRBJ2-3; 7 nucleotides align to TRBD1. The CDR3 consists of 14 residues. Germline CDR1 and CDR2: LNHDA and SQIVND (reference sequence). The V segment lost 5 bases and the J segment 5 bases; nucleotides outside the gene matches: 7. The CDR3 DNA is TGTGCCAGTAGTCAAGACAGGGAGAGAGATACGCAGTATTTT. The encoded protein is CASSQDRERDTQYF. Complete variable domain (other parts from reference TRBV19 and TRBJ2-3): DGGITQSPKYLFRKEGQNVTLSCEQNLNHDAMYWYRQDPGQGLRLIYYSQIVNDFQKGDIAEGYSVSREKKESFPLTVTSAQKNPTAFYLCASSQDRERDTQYFGPGTRLTVL.

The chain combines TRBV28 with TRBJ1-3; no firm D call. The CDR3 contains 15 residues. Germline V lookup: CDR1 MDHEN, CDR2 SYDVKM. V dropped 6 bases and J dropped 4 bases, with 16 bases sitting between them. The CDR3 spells CASRYGGVLGNTIYF. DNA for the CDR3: TGTGCCAGCAGATACGGAGGTGTCTTGGGAAACACCATATATTTT.

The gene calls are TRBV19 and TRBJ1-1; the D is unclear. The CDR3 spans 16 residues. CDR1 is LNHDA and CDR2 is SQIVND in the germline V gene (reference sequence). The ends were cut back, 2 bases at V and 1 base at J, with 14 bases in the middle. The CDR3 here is CASSITDGWRNTEAFF. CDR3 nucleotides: TGTGCCAGTAGTATAACCGATGGATGGAGGAACACTGAAGCTTTCTTT.

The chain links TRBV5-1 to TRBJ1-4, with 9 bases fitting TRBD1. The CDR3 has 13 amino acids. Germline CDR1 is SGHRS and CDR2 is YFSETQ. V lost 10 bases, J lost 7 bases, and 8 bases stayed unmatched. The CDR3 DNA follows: TGCGCCCGTTACAGGGGGCGCCTTGAAAAACTGTTTTTT. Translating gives CARYRGRLEKLFF. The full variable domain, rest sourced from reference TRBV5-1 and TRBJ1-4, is KAGVTQTPRYLIKTRGQQVTLSCSPISGHRSVSWYQQTPGQGLQFLFEYFSETQRNKGNFPGRFSGRQFSNSRSEMNVSTLELGDSALYLCARYRGRLEKLFFGSGTQLSVL.

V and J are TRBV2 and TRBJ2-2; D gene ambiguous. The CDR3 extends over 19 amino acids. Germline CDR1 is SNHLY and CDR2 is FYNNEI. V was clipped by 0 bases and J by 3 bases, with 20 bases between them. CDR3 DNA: TGTGCCAGCAGTGAAGCGCTTCCAAGGCAGGTCGGTTACACCGGGGAGCTGTTTTTT. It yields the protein CASSEALPRQVGYTGELFF.

The CDR3 bases are TGTGCCAGCAGCGATACTGGGGGAGGGTTTGAAAAACTGTTTTTT. The encoded protein is CASSDTGGGFEKLFF. J is TRBJ1-4 and V is TRBV9; possible D gene TRBD1, 5 bases. The CDR3 has 15 amino acids. CDR1 and CDR2 from the germline V gene are SGDLS and YYNGEE. V was clipped by 3 bases and J by 7 bases, with 16 bases between them.

The CDR3 sequence is CATATGLSYEQYF. The CDR3 DNA reads as TGTGCCACGGCGACAGGGCTCTCCTACGAGCAGTACTTC. V usage is TRBV19 and J usage is TRBJ2-7; 7 nucleotides align to TRBD1. Trimming cost V 10 bases and J 0 bases; bases outside gene matches: 6. The CDR3 covers 13 residues. In germline, CDR1 is LNHDA, CDR2 SQIVND (reference sequence).

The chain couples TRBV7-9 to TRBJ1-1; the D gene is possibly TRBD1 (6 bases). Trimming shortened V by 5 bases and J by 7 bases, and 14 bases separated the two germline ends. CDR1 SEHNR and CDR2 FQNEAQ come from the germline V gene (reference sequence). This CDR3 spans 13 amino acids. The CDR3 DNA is TGTGCCAGCAGCCCACGGGGGGCCTATGAAGCTTTCTTT. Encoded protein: CASSPRGAYEAFF.

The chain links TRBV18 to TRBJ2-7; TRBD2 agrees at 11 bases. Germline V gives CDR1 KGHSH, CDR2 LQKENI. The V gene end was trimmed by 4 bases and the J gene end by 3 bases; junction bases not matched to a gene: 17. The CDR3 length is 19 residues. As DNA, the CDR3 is TGTGCCAGCTCACTAGAGGGACTAGCGGAGACAACAGGAGTCTACGAGCAGTACTTC. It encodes CASSLEGLAETTGVYEQYF.

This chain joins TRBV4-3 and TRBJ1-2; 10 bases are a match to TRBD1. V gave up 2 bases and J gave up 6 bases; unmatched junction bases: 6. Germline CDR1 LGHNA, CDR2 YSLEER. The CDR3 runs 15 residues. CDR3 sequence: CASSQWTGGWDGYTF. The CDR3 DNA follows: TGCGCCAGCAGCCAATGGACAGGGGGTTGGGATGGCTACACCTTC.

CDR3 in amino acids: CASSLRRGGNTIYF. The CDR3, as DNA: TGTGCCAGCAGCTTACGGCGAGGGGGAAACACCATATATTTT. The chain has TRBV5-8 and TRBJ1-3, with D unresolved. The CDR3 is 14 residues long. Germline lookup yields CDR1 SGHTS and CDR2 YDEGEE. Trimming took 2 bases from V and 4 from J, leaving 10 bases between them.

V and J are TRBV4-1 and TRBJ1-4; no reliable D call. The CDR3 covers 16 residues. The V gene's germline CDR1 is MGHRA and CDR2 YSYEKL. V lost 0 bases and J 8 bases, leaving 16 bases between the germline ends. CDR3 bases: TGCGCCAGCAGCCAAGATTCGGGAGGGCTAGGCGAAAAACTGTTTTTT. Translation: CASSQDSGGLGEKLFF.

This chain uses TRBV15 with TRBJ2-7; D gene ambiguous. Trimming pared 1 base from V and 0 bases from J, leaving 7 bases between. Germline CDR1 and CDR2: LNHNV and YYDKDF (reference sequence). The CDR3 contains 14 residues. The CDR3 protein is CATSRVSSSYEQYF. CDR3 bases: TGTGCCACCAGCAGAGTTTCCAGCTCCTACGAGCAGTACTTC.

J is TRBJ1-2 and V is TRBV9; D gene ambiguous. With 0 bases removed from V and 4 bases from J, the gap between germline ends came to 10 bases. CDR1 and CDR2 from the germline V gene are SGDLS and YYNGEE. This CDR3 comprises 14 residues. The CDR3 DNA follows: TGTGCCAGCAGCGTAGGGGGAGAACTCTATGGCTACACCTTC. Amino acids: CASSVGGELYGYTF.

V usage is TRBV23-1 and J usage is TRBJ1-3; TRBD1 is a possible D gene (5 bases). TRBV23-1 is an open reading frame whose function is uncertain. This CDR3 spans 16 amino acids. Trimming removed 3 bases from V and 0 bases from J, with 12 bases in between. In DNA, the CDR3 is TGCGCCAGCAGTCATCGAGGACAACGCTCTGGAAACACCATATATTTT. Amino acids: CASSHRGQRSGNTIYF.